These 16 T cell receptor beta chains share one sample of origin, sequenced in a study of glioma-infiltrating T cells after dendritic cell vaccination. This table comes from immunoSEQ multiplex PCR, and its TCRdb copy is limited to in-frame clones, with some not included. Found here are approximately 92,000 clones, more than 70% of them singletons; the top ten hold about 5.5%. The time point was: after dendritic cell vaccination, including at tumor progression/relapse. The material was blood, obtained after dendritic cell vaccination. These receptors were collected from a human donor with glioblastoma.

The rearrangement uses TRBV5-6 and TRBJ1-2; D call uncertain. This CDR3 spans 13 amino acids. V lost 0 bases and J lost 4, with 7 bases in between. The germline gives CDR1 SGHDT, CDR2 YYEEEE. The CDR3 here is CASSLDGFYGYTF. The CDR3 DNA reads as TGTGCCAGCAGCTTGGACGGGTTCTATGGCTACACCTTC.

The V and J genes are TRBV29-1 and TRBJ2-7; TRBD1 aligns across 7 bases. The V gene end was trimmed by 7 bases and the J gene end by 2 bases; junction bases not matched to a gene: 11. This CDR3 spans 14 amino acids. Germline loops: CDR1 SQVTM, CDR2 ANQGSEA. The CDR3 loop is CSARPGTDAYEQYF. The CDR3 DNA reads as TGCAGCGCACGCCCCGGGACAGACGCCTACGAGCAGTACTTC.

The chain is built from TRBV14 and TRBJ2-2; 8 bases fit TRBD2. The germline gives CDR1 SGHDN, CDR2 FVKESK. The CDR3 has 17 amino acids. V gave up 4 bases and J gave up 6 bases; unmatched junction bases: 13. CDR3 amino acids: CASSRGAGGVGSGELFF. CDR3 coding DNA: TGTGCCAGCAGCCGAGGGGCGGGGGGCGTTGGTTCCGGGGAGCTGTTTTTT. Full variable domain (remainder filled in from reference TRBV14 and TRBJ2-2): EAGVTQFPSHSVIEKGQTVTLRCDPISGHDNLYWYRRVMGKEIKFLLHFVKESKQDESGMPNNRFLAERTGGTYSTLKVQPAELEDSGVYFCASSRGAGGVGSGELFFGEGSRLTVL.

The chain couples TRBV18 to TRBJ2-2, with 9 bases fitting TRBD1. The germline V gene encodes CDR1 KGHSH and CDR2 LQKENI. The CDR3 consists of 16 residues. J was trimmed by 0 bases and V by 4 bases; bases with no gene match: 3. The CDR3 DNA is TGTGCCAGCTCACATGGGACAGGGTCGAACACCGGGGAGCTGTTTTTT. Its translation: CASSHGTGSNTGELFF.

The V and J genes are TRBV2 and TRBJ2-5; 8 bases fit TRBD2. In germline, CDR1 is SNHLY, CDR2 FYNNEI. J was trimmed by 5 bases and V by 7 bases; bases with no gene match: 9. The CDR3 extends over 14 amino acids. CDR3 DNA: TGTGCCAGCAAAAGCGGGAGAGCGATGGAGACCCAGTACTTC. Translating it yields CASKSGRAMETQYF.

The chain carries TRBV6-1 and TRBJ1-1, with a possible D match to TRBD1 (6 bases). Germline lookup yields CDR1 MNHNS and CDR2 SASEGT. Trimming left V 4 bases short and J 5 bases short, with 23 bases between. The CDR3 spans 17 residues. CDR3 in amino acids: CASSVGKQGASWTEAFF. The CDR3 DNA reads TGTGCCAGCAGTGTGGGTAAACAGGGTGCATCTTGGACTGAAGCTTTCTTT.

This chain connects TRBV5-1 to TRBJ2-1; 9 nucleotides align to TRBD2. This CDR3 contains 16 residues. The V gene's germline CDR1 is SGHRS and CDR2 YFSETQ. The J segment lost 7 bases and the V segment lost 1 base, leaving 9 bases of the junction unmatched. Here the CDR3 reads CASSLLAGGLPNEQFF. The DNA for the CDR3 is TGCGCCAGCAGCTTGTTGGCGGGAGGGCTACCTAATGAGCAGTTCTTC. Using reference TRBV5-1 and TRBJ2-1 for the parts outside the CDR3, the full variable domain is KAGVTQTPRYLIKTRGQQVTLSCSPISGHRSVSWYQQTPGQGLQFLFEYFSETQRNKGNFPGRFSGRQFSNSRSEMNVSTLELGDSALYLCASSLLAGGLPNEQFFGPGTRLTVL.

The J gene is TRBJ2-5, the V gene TRBV25-1, with TRBD1 matching 12 bases. In germline, CDR1 is MGHDK, CDR2 SYGVNS. The CDR3 has 15 amino acids. Trimming removed 5 bases from V and 4 bases from J; junction bases left unmatched: 5. CDR3 sequence: CASSRDRGPGETQYF. In DNA form, the CDR3 reads TGTGCCAGCAGTAGGGACAGGGGGCCGGGAGAGACCCAGTACTTC.

V is TRBV28 and J is TRBJ2-7, with D possibly TRBD1 on 7 matching bases. The germline V gene encodes CDR1 MDHEN and CDR2 SYDVKM. The length of the CDR3 is 15 residues. The germline V and J ends were trimmed by 5 bases and 0 bases, with 14 bases remaining between them. CDR3 coding DNA: TGTGCCAGCAGTCCCGGGGGACAGAGCTCCTACGAGCAGTACTTC. Amino acids: CASSPGGQSSYEQYF. Complete variable domain (other parts from reference TRBV28 and TRBJ2-7): DVKVTQSSRYLVKRTGEKVFLECVQDMDHENMFWYRQDPGLGLRLIYFSYDVKMKEKGDIPEGYSVSREKKERFSLILESASTNQTSMYLCASSPGGQSSYEQYFGPGTRLTVT.

This sequence joins TRBV29-1 and TRBJ1-2; tentatively, D is TRBD1 (6 bases). V lost 6 bases and J lost 3, with 14 bases in between. CDR1 and CDR2 (germline): SQVTM, ANQGSEA. This CDR3 contains 13 residues. Written as DNA, the CDR3 is TGCAGCGTGGCCACAGGGAGCGACTATGGCTACACCTTC. This sequence encodes CSVATGSDYGYTF.

The chain has TRBV10-3 and TRBJ2-3; D is uncertain. CDR3 length equals 11 residues. The V end was cut by 6 bases, the J end by 5 bases, with 6 bases between. Germline V gene data show CDR1 as ENHRY and CDR2 as SYGVKD. This CDR3 reads CAIRAKDTQYF. The CDR3 nucleotides read TGTGCCATCAGGGCCAAAGATACGCAGTATTTT.

This clone was picked up one time. The CDR3 nucleotides are TGTGCCAGCAGCTACCCCGCGGGCAGCTACTACGAGCAGTACTTC. Residues: CASSYPAGSYYEQYF. The chain carries TRBV28 and TRBJ2-7; a weak D match, TRBD2 (5 bases). Looked up from germline, CDR1 is MDHEN and CDR2 is SYDVKM. V lost 6 bases and J lost 3, with 18 bases in between. The CDR3 totals 15 residues. The full variable domain, rest sourced from reference TRBV28 and TRBJ2-7, is DVKVTQSSRYLVKRTGEKVFLECVQDMDHENMFWYRQDPGLGLRLIYFSYDVKMKEKGDIPEGYSVSREKKERFSLILESASTNQTSMYLCASSYPAGSYYEQYFGPGTRLTVT.

The V call is TRBV9, the J call TRBJ2-7, with TRBD1 matching over 9 bases. Germline V lookup: CDR1 SGDLS, CDR2 YYNGEE. The length of the CDR3 is 15 residues. The trim removed 3 bases at V and 2 bases at J, leaving 6 bases unmatched. The CDR3 region is CASSGTGDITYEQYF. CDR3 nucleotides: TGTGCCAGCAGCGGGACAGGGGATATTACCTACGAGCAGTACTTC. Supplemented by reference TRBV9 and TRBJ2-7, the full variable domain reads DSGVTQTPKHLITATGQRVTLRCSPRSGDLSVYWYQQSLDQGLQFLIQYYNGEERAKGNILERFSAQQFPDLHSELNLSSLELGDSALYFCASSGTGDITYEQYFGPGTRLTVT.

The chain combines TRBV19 with TRBJ1-2, with D possibly matching TRBD1 (5 bases). The CDR3 runs to 13 residues. Trimming took 10 bases from V and 6 from J, leaving 18 bases between them. CDR1 and CDR2 (germline): LNHDA, SQIVND (reference sequence). CDR3 region: CATRGGALDGYTF. As DNA, the CDR3 is TGTGCCACTCGAGGAGGGGCGTTGGATGGCTACACCTTC.

The CDR3 sequence is CASSLDRLETQYF. CDR3 coding DNA: TGTGCCAGCTCACTGGACAGGTTAGAGACCCAGTACTTC. The chain has TRBV18 and TRBJ2-5, with TRBD1 matching 7 bases. There are 13 residues in the CDR3. The ends lost 4 bases at V and 4 bases at J; junction bases unmatched: 3. Germline-derived CDR1 and CDR2 are KGHSH and LQKENI.

The chain combines TRBV5-4 with TRBJ1-1; 9 bases fit TRBD1. The CDR3 spans 13 residues. Germline CDR1 is SGHNT and CDR2 is YYREEE (reference sequence). The J segment lost 7 bases and the V segment lost 4 bases, leaving 5 bases of the junction unmatched. CDR3 residues: CASSPGQGHEAFF. CDR3 DNA: TGTGCCAGCAGCCCGGGACAGGGCCATGAAGCTTTCTTT. The complete variable domain, with remaining parts taken from reference TRBV5-4 and TRBJ1-1, reads ETGVTQSPTHLIKTRGQQVTLRCSSQSGHNTVSWYQQALGQGPQFIFQYYREEENGRGNFPPRFSGLQFPNYSSELNVNALELDDSALYLCASSPGQGHEAFFGQGTRLTVV.